This TCR beta chain was identified during a study of T cell responses to AZD1222 COVID-19 vaccine. This CDR3 region has 15 residues. From germline, CDR1 is MGHRA and CDR2 YSYEKL. V gave up 6 bases and J gave up 3 bases, with 17 bases separating them. Turning to this clone: Antigen specificity is unknown.

Study observations and caveats: At baseline, seropositivity was found in only five or six AZD1222 recipients. The repertoires were collected only after the peak T cell response. Spike was spanned by vaccine-associated CD4 TCRs, which were dominant at 160-218 and 743-854. Females outnumbered males among donors, who were mostly white British; clonal diversity was possibly underestimated.

Only in-frame clones appear in the TCRdb table, and some are missing; sequencing was by immunoSEQ multiplex PCR. The table lists about 150,000 clones, approximately 93% of them singletons, with 1% to 1.5% in the top ten. The sequence was obtained from an adult who received the AZD1222 COVID-19 vaccine. The sequencing here drew on peripheral blood, taken 28 days after the second AZD1222 dose. V is TRBV4-1 and J is TRBJ1-2; D ambiguous. The CDR3 is CASRWLDTPDYGYTF. The CDR3 nucleotides read TGCGCCAGCAGGTGGCTAGACACTCCGGACTATGGCTACACCTTC.